A selection of T cell receptor beta chains follows, all from one sample in a study of regulatory T cells in long-lasting Graves disease. TCRdb processed the multiplex PCR reads anew with MiXCR; each CDR3 protein has one entry. The table records around 360,000 distinct CDR3 sequences, 15% to 20% of them present only once. This sample was shared with a second study, whose subject was T cells in Graves' hyperthyroidism and ophthalmopathy.

The specimen comprised peripheral blood mononuclear cells (PBMCs), sampled at new diagnosis, from a patient treated with antithyroid drugs. The receptors stem from a young woman with Graves disease. CDR3s include the opening cysteine and the closing phenylalanine or tryptophan. A D gene is named only where the DNA matches it firmly. Some rows mark clone size as missing; the rest say once, few, many or name a class of expanded clone.

d_gene	j_gene	abundance	v_gene	CDR3aa	CDR3nt
NA	TRBJ2-7	many	TRBV9	CASSVDDGRYEQYF	TGTGCCAGCAGCGTAGATGACGGCCGGTACGAGCAGTACTTC
NA	TRBJ1-2	NA	TRBV25-1	CASSDAPAYYGYTF	TGTGCCAGCAGTGATGCGCCAGCCTACTATGGCTACACCTTC
NA	TRBJ2-1	NA	TRBV19	CASSHPSHNEQFF	TGTGCCAGTAGTCACCCTAGTCACAATGAGCAGTTCTTC
NA	TRBJ2-5	few	TRBV7-9	CASSSPDRTQETQYF	TGTGCCAGCAGCTCCCCGGACAGAACCCAAGAGACCCAGTACTTC
TRBD1	TRBJ1-6	few	TRBV10-3	CAISESTGGWNSPLHF	TGTGCCATCAGTGAGTCCACAGGGGGGTGGAATTCACCCCTCCACTTT
NA	TRBJ1-5	many	TRBV6-1	CASSERGDQPQHF	TGTGCCAGCAGCGAGAGGGGGGATCAGCCCCAGCATTTT
NA	TRBJ2-7	NA	TRBV20-1	CSANRAGSTYEQYF	TGCAGTGCTAACAGGGCGGGGTCAACCTACGAGCAGTACTTC
NA	TRBJ2-3	many	TRBV6-2/TRBV6-3	CASTMEVTDTQYF	TGTGCCAGCACTATGGAGGTCACAGATACGCAGTATTTT
NA	TRBJ1-6	many	TRBV12-3/TRBV12-4	CASSLAGGRGSPLHF	TGTGCCAGCAGTTTAGCCGGGGGGCGCGGTTCACCCCTCCACTTT
TRBD2	TRBJ2-2	NA	TRBV7-2	CASSSVAGGPMAGELFF	TGTGCCAGCAGCTCGGTAGCGGGGGGGCCTATGGCCGGGGAGCTGTTTTTT
NA	TRBJ2-7	many	TRBV2	CASSLHEQYF	TGTGCCAGCTCCCTTCACGAGCAGTACTTC
NA	TRBJ2-2	many	TRBV2	CASSGLAPGELFF	TGTGCCAGCAGTGGTTTAGCTCCCGGGGAGCTGTTTTTT
TRBD2	TRBJ2-1	many	TRBV3-1	CASSLRLAGLMSYEQFF	TGTGCCAGCAGCCTACGACTAGCGGGACTCATGAGCTATGAGCAGTTCTTC
NA	TRBJ1-4	few	TRBV28	CASRWGGSYEKLFF	TGTGCCAGCCGATGGGGGGGCTCGTATGAAAAACTGTTTTTT
NA	TRBJ2-7	NA	TRBV29-1	CSAEAGSSYEQYF	TGCAGCGCCGAGGCCGGTTCCTCCTACGAGCAGTACTTC
TRBD1	TRBJ1-1	NA	TRBV14	CASSLRQGVMNTEAFF	TGTGCCAGCAGCCTTCGACAGGGGGTAATGAACACTGAAGCTTTCTTT
TRBD1	TRBJ1-2	few	TRBV7-9	CASSLPGQKDYTF	TGTGCCAGCAGCTTACCGGGACAGAAAGACTACACCTTC
NA	TRBJ2-2	many	TRBV20-1	CSASGDSGTGELFF	TGCAGTGCTAGTGGGGACAGCGGGACCGGGGAGCTGTTTTTT
TRBD2	TRBJ2-7	many	TRBV28	CASRKLAEAYEQYF	TGTGCCAGCAGGAAACTAGCGGAAGCCTACGAGCAGTACTTC
NA	TRBJ1-4	NA	TRBV7-9	CASSLPQGLGDEKLFF	TGTGCCAGCAGCTTACCCCAGGGGTTGGGGGATGAAAAACTGTTTTTT
NA	TRBJ1-1	many	TRBV27	CATRLWGQNTEAFF	TGTGCAACTCGGTTATGGGGCCAGAACACTGAAGCTTTCTTT
NA	TRBJ2-1	NA	TRBV7-3	CASSLIREEQFF	TGTGCCAGCAGCTTAATTCGGGAAGAGCAGTTCTTC
TRBD1	TRBJ2-7	many	TRBV28	CASSHRGAYEQYF	TGTGCCAGCAGTCACAGGGGGGCGTACGAGCAGTACTTC
NA	TRBJ2-5	many	TRBV12-3/TRBV12-4	CASSPAGFKETQYF	TGTGCCAGCAGCCCTGCAGGATTCAAAGAGACCCAGTACTTC
NA	TRBJ2-7	many	TRBV7-6	CASSLAGRTGFHEQYF	TGTGCCAGCAGCTTAGCGGGGAGGACGGGGTTCCACGAGCAGTACTTC
NA	TRBJ2-2	many	TRBV28	CASSPSTGGGEGVGTGELFF	TGTGCCAGCAGTCCAAGTACAGGAGGGGGCGAAGGAGTTGGGACCGGGGAGCTGTTTTTT
NA	TRBJ1-5	NA	TRBV29-1	CSTSLGVGQPQHF	TGCAGCACCTCCCTGGGGGTCGGTCAGCCCCAGCATTTT
NA	TRBJ1-5	few	TRBV2	CASSSDLNQPQHF	TGTGCCAGCAGTAGCGATCTTAATCAGCCCCAGCATTTT
NA	TRBJ1-5	NA	TRBV3-1	CASSQGPGGVGGPQHF	TGTGCCAGCAGCCAAGGCCCGGGAGGTGTCGGGGGTCCCCAGCATTTT
TRBD2	TRBJ2-3	NA	TRBV20-1	CSARSGLRGGVDTQYF	TGCAGTGCTAGAAGCGGGTTGCGGGGGGGCGTCGATACGCAGTATTTT
NA	TRBJ1-2	NA	TRBV7-3	CASSLDTGSYGYTF	TGTGCCAGCAGCCTTGACACGGGGAGCTATGGCTACACCTTC
TRBD1	TRBJ2-1	many	TRBV6-1	CASTTGPRQGGNEQFF	TGTGCCAGCACCACCGGCCCCAGACAGGGGGGCAATGAGCAGTTCTTC
NA	TRBJ2-5	many	TRBV18	CASSTGPKTQETQYF	TGTGCCAGCTCAACCGGACCCAAAACCCAAGAGACCCAGTACTTC
NA	TRBJ2-7	many	TRBV27	CASRRGGEQYF	TGTGCCAGCAGGAGGGGGGGCGAGCAGTACTTC
NA	TRBJ2-7	many	TRBV3-1	CASSQGMSRGEQYF	TGTGCCAGCAGCCAAGGTATGAGCAGGGGAGAACAGTACTTC
TRBD1	TRBJ1-1	many	TRBV18	CASSSTYRGRNTEAFF	TGTGCCAGCTCTTCCACCTACAGGGGGAGGAACACTGAAGCTTTCTTT
NA	TRBJ2-7	few	TRBV20-1	CSARGIGGAKGNEQYF	TGCAGTGCTAGAGGTATTGGCGGGGCGAAGGGGAACGAGCAGTACTTC
NA	TRBJ2-4	many	TRBV7-9	CASSLSALANIQYF	TGTGCCAGCAGCTTATCGGCCCTAGCAAACATTCAGTACTTC
NA	TRBJ2-3	few	TRBV29-1	CSVGRAGTDTQYF	TGCAGCGTGGGGCGGGCCGGCACAGATACGCAGTATTTT